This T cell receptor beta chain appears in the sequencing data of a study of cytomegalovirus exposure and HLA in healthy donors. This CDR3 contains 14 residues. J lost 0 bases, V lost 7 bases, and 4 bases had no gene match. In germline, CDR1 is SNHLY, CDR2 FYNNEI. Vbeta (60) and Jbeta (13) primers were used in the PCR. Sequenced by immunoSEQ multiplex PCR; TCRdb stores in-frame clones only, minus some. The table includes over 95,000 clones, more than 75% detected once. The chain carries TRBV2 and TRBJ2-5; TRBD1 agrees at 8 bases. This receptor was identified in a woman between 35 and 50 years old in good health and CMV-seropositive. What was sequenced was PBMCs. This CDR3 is CASNRQGHQETQYF. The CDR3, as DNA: TGTGCCAGCAACCGACAGGGGCACCAAGAGACCCAGTACTTC. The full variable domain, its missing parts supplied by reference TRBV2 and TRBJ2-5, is EPEVTQTPSHQVTQMGQEVILRCVPISNHLYFYWYRQILGQKVEFLVSFYNNEISEKSEIFDDQFSVERPDGSNFTLKIRSTKLEDSAMYFCASNRQGHQETQYFGPGTRLLVL.